Below are 32 T cell receptor beta chains sequenced from a single sample in a study of graft-versus-host responses after intestinal transplantation. This table comes from immunoSEQ multiplex PCR, and its TCRdb copy is limited to in-frame clones, with some not included. Of tens of thousands of clones in the sample, almost 95% were seen once. The material was PBMCs, obtained about 250 days after intestinal transplant. The receptor set was obtained from a human patient who received an intestinal transplant, so some T cells may come from the graft donor.

This chain joins TRBV5-8 and TRBJ1-5, with a possible D match to TRBD1 (6 bases). The germline V and J ends were trimmed by 6 bases and 3 bases, with 13 bases remaining between them. Germline lookup yields CDR1 SGHTS and CDR2 YDEGEE. This CDR3 has 14 amino acids. The CDR3 nucleotides are TGTGCCAGCAACGGTGGGGGGCTCAATCAGCCCCAGCATTTT. Translated, it gives CASNGGGLNQPQHF.

The chain combines TRBV7-9 with TRBJ1-1; D is perhaps TRBD1 (5 bases). V lost 5 bases and J lost 2, with 12 bases in between. The CDR3 has 14 amino acids. Per the germline V gene, CDR1 is SEHNR and CDR2 is FQNEAQ (reference sequence). The chain's CDR3 is CASSRWDGNTEAFF. Here the CDR3 DNA reads TGTGCCAGCAGCCGTTGGGACGGAAACACTGAAGCTTTCTTT.

The chain has TRBV27 and TRBJ1-1; possibly TRBD1 for D (5 bases). V was cut by 6 bases and J by 1 base, with 18 bases left in between. Germline V gene data show CDR1 as MNHEY and CDR2 as SMNVEV (reference sequence). This CDR3 region has 16 residues. The CDR3: CASSYRNRDSNTEAFF. For the CDR3, the DNA is TGTGCCAGCAGCTATCGGAACCGGGACTCGAACACTGAAGCTTTCTTT.

This clone was detected a few times. DNA for the CDR3: TGCGCCAGCAGCGACCACTACGAGCAGTACTTC. Its translation: CASSDHYEQYF. V gene TRBV5-1 combines with J gene TRBJ2-7; D call uncertain. The germline gives CDR1 SGHRS, CDR2 YFSETQ. V lost 4 bases and J 3 bases, leaving 5 bases between the germline ends. This CDR3 spans 11 amino acids.

The chain has TRBV19 and TRBJ1-5; D is unresolved. Germline CDR1 and CDR2: LNHDA and SQIVND (reference sequence). V was trimmed by 3 bases and J by 0 bases, leaving 12 bases between them. The CDR3 is 16 residues long. CDR3 sequence reads: CASSIPNENSNQPQHF. CDR3 bases: TGTGCCAGTAGTATCCCGAACGAGAATAGCAATCAGCCCCAGCATTTT.

The rearrangement joins TRBV18 to TRBJ2-5, with 7 bases that match TRBD2. After removal of 1 base from V and 5 bases from J, the junction contained 10 bases not matched to a gene. The CDR3 loop spans 16 amino acids. The V gene's germline CDR1 is KGHSH and CDR2 LQKENI. The CDR3 region has the DNA TGTGCCAGCTCACCACTAGGGAGGGGACCCTTGGAGACCCAGTACTTC. Translation gives CASSPLGRGPLETQYF.

Turning to this clone: Other nucleotide sequences in the sample specify the same CDR3. The chain has TRBV5-1 and TRBJ2-7, with D hard to call. The V gene's germline CDR1 is SGHRS and CDR2 YFSETQ. V was shortened by 0 bases and J by 1 base, with 8 bases between the two germline ends. CDR3 length: 14 amino acids. CDR3 loop: CASSLGQSSYEQYF. The CDR3 bases are TGCGCCAGCAGCTTGGGACAAAGTTCCTACGAGCAGTACTTC.

The chain joins TRBV10-3 to TRBJ2-7, with 9 bases that match TRBD1. The CDR3 totals 14 residues. The V segment lost 4 bases and the J segment 1 base; nucleotides outside the gene matches: 2. Germline assignment: CDR1 ENHRY and CDR2 SYGVKD. The CDR3: CAISGTGESYEQYF. The CDR3 DNA reads as TGTGCCATCAGTGGGACAGGGGAATCCTACGAGCAGTACTTC.

This sequence joins TRBV19 and TRBJ2-7, with 12 bases lining up with TRBD1. J was trimmed by 7 bases and V by 5 bases; bases with no gene match: 9. Germline V lookup: CDR1 LNHDA, CDR2 SQIVND (reference sequence). The length of the CDR3 is 15 residues. CDR3 in amino acids: CASSPPGQGAREQYF. The CDR3 nucleotides read TGTGCCAGTAGTCCCCCGGGACAGGGGGCTCGGGAGCAGTACTTC. The complete variable domain, with remaining parts taken from reference TRBV19 and TRBJ2-7, reads DGGITQSPKYLFRKEGQNVTLSCEQNLNHDAMYWYRQDPGQGLRLIYYSQIVNDFQKGDIAEGYSVSREKKESFPLTVTSAQKNPTAFYLCASSPPGQGAREQYFGPGTRLTVT.

This clone occurred once. Distinct nucleotide sequences in the sample also encode this CDR3. The chain combines TRBV7-8 with TRBJ2-1, with D uncertain. This CDR3 spans 16 amino acids. Germline V gives CDR1 SGHVS, CDR2 FQNEAQ. Between the trimmed V and J ends, which lost 2 bases and 1 base, there was a span of 12 bases. The CDR3 loop is CASSLNAELSYNEQFF. CDR3 DNA sequence: TGTGCCAGCAGCTTAAACGCGGAGCTTTCCTACAATGAGCAGTTCTTC.

The V gene is TRBV5-4, the J gene TRBJ1-2; D remains ambiguous. Germline V gives CDR1 SGHNT, CDR2 YYREEE (reference sequence). The CDR3 runs 14 residues. Trimming took off 2 bases at V and 4 bases at J, with 12 bases between the two ends. The CDR3 loop reads CASSFGRSSYGYTF. The CDR3, as DNA: TGTGCCAGCAGCTTTGGGAGATCCTCCTATGGCTACACCTTC.

The rearrangement joins TRBV18 to TRBJ1-3, with a tentative D call TRBD1 (5 bases). Per the germline V gene, CDR1 is KGHSH and CDR2 is LQKENI. V shed 2 bases and J shed 0 bases, with 8 bases lying between them. This CDR3 contains 15 residues. As DNA, the CDR3 is TGTGCCAGCTCACCATCGGACACCTCTGGAAACACCATATATTTT. As protein: CASSPSDTSGNTIYF.

V gene TRBV6-5 combines with J gene TRBJ1-3, with D possibly matching TRBD1 (6 bases). The CDR3 totals 14 residues. The germline V gene has CDR1 MNHEY and CDR2 SVGAGI. The V gene lost 5 bases and the J gene lost 2 bases, with 10 bases spanning the gap. Here the CDR3 reads CASSPRTAGNTIYF. The CDR3 nucleotides are TGTGCCAGCAGTCCTAGGACAGCTGGAAACACCATATATTTT.

The rearrangement joins TRBV19 to TRBJ2-1; no reliable D call. V lost 5 bases, J lost 4 bases, and 15 bases lay in between. This CDR3 spans 15 amino acids. Germline CDR1 is LNHDA and CDR2 is SQIVND (reference sequence). Here the CDR3 reads CASSSLSRGYNEQFF. CDR3 nucleotide sequence: TGTGCCAGTAGTTCACTATCTAGAGGTTACAATGAGCAGTTCTTC.

This chain uses TRBV12-5 with TRBJ2-3; 8 bases are a match to TRBD2. Germline CDR1 LGHNT, CDR2 FRNRAP. The trim removed 6 bases at V and 2 bases at J, leaving 10 bases unmatched. CDR3 size: 16 residues. The CDR3 DNA reads TGTGCTAGTGGCTCACTTAAAGCGGGAGCCACAGATACGCAGTATTTT. Its protein is CASGSLKAGATDTQYF.

The chain links TRBV7-9 to TRBJ2-1, with D possibly being TRBD2 (5 bases). Germline values: CDR1 SEHNR, CDR2 FQNEAQ (reference sequence). This CDR3 is 15 amino acids long. The V end was cut by 1 base, the J end by 8 bases, with 15 bases between. The CDR3 sequence is CASSLVDYDGHEQFF. CDR3 DNA sequence: TGTGCCAGCAGCTTAGTTGACTATGACGGGCATGAGCAGTTCTTC.

The chain uses TRBV5-4 and TRBJ2-3; 13 nucleotides align to TRBD2. Losses at the gene ends were 3 bases for V and 3 bases for J; bases not matched to a gene: 7. CDR1 is SGHNT, CDR2 YYREEE, per germline (reference sequence). The CDR3 is 17 amino acids. CDR3 sequence reads: CASSSRTSGRLTDTQYF. The CDR3 DNA reads as TGTGCCAGCAGCTCGCGGACTAGCGGGAGATTAACAGATACGCAGTATTTT.

The chain links TRBV19 to TRBJ2-7, with TRBD1 matching over 7 bases. After removal of 3 bases from V and 3 bases from J, the junction contained 8 bases not matched to a gene. Germline V gene lookup returns CDR1 LNHDA and CDR2 SQIVND (reference sequence). The CDR3 is 15 residues long. CDR3 protein: CASSIGDRVNYEQYF. The CDR3 nucleotides read TGTGCCAGTAGTATCGGGGACAGAGTCAACTACGAGCAGTACTTC.

This rearrangement joins TRBV11-2 to TRBJ2-6; 9 nucleotides align to TRBD2. This CDR3 spans 17 amino acids. Trimming at V came to 2 bases and at J to 0 bases, leaving 2 bases not matched to a gene. Germline V lookup: CDR1 SGHAT, CDR2 FQNNGV. The CDR3 here is CASSLLAGYSGANVLTF. The CDR3 DNA is TGTGCCAGCAGCTTACTAGCGGGGTACTCTGGGGCCAACGTCCTGACTTTC.

This chain uses TRBV5-1 with TRBJ2-7, with a possible D match to TRBD1 (6 bases). The V gene's germline CDR1 is SGHRS and CDR2 YFSETQ. V was shortened by 2 bases and J by 7 bases, with 16 bases between the two germline ends. CDR3 size: 14 residues. CDR3 sequence reads: CASSLQGGVGEQYF. CDR3 in DNA: TGCGCCAGCAGCTTACAGGGTGGGGTGGGTGAGCAGTACTTC. Complete variable domain (other parts from reference TRBV5-1 and TRBJ2-7): KAGVTQTPRYLIKTRGQQVTLSCSPISGHRSVSWYQQTPGQGLQFLFEYFSETQRNKGNFPGRFSGRQFSNSRSEMNVSTLELGDSALYLCASSLQGGVGEQYFGPGTRLTVT.

The genes are TRBV27 and TRBJ2-1, with 11 bases lining up with TRBD2. The length of the CDR3 is 17 residues. Germline trimming cut 5 bases from V and 5 bases from J; bases unmatched to any gene: 11. Per germline, CDR1 MNHEY and CDR2 SMNVEV (reference sequence). The CDR3 sequence is CASSTPPGTSGNNEQFF. The CDR3 nucleotides are TGTGCCAGCAGTACCCCTCCCGGGACTAGCGGTAACAATGAGCAGTTCTTC.

J is TRBJ1-1 and V is TRBV19, with D unclear. This CDR3 has 15 residues. Trimming cost V 5 bases and J 1 base, with 14 bases left between them. Germline V gene lookup returns CDR1 LNHDA and CDR2 SQIVND (reference sequence). CDR3 sequence: CASSPRRLENTEAFF. The CDR3 DNA sequence: TGTGCCAGTAGTCCTAGGCGTTTGGAGAACACTGAAGCTTTCTTT.

The V call is TRBV6-5, the J call TRBJ1-5, with 8 bases aligning to TRBD1. This CDR3 contains 14 residues. The germline V gene encodes CDR1 MNHEY and CDR2 SVGAGI. The V gene end was trimmed by 5 bases and the J gene end by 2 bases; junction bases not matched to a gene: 2. The CDR3 nucleotides are TGTGCCAGCAGTCCGACAGGGGGCAATCAGCCCCAGCATTTT. It is translated as CASSPTGGNQPQHF.

The chain carries TRBV6-5 and TRBJ2-3, with D possibly TRBD2 on 7 matching bases. Germline CDR1 is MNHEY and CDR2 is SVGAGI. The germline V and J ends were trimmed by 5 bases and 5 bases, with 14 bases remaining between them. The CDR3 sequence is 14 residues long. CDR3 DNA: TGTGCCAGCAGTCCATCAGGGGAGGGAGATACGCAGTATTTT. It is translated as CASSPSGEGDTQYF.

This rearrangement joins TRBV29-1 to TRBJ2-4; D is undetermined. This CDR3 comprises 13 residues. Germline CDR1 and CDR2: SQVTM and ANQGSEA. V shed 1 base and J shed 0 bases, with 4 bases lying between them. The CDR3 here is CSVEGEAKNIQYF. The CDR3 DNA is TGCAGCGTTGAAGGAGAAGCCAAAAACATTCAGTACTTC. The whole variable domain, filled in from reference TRBV29-1 and TRBJ2-4, reads SAVISQKPSRDICQRGTSLTIQCQVDSQVTMMFWYRQQPGQSLTLIATANQGSEATYESGFVIDKFPISRPNLTFSTLTVSNMSPEDSSIYLCSVEGEAKNIQYFGAGTRLSVL.

This rearrangement joins TRBV7-9 to TRBJ2-7, with TRBD1 matching 7 bases. Germline CDR1 and CDR2: SEHNR and FQNEAQ (reference sequence). The CDR3 is 15 residues long. Trimming cost V 5 bases and J 0 bases; bases outside gene matches: 7. CDR3 amino acids: CASSPQTGFSYEQYF. CDR3 in DNA: TGTGCCAGCAGCCCCCAGACAGGGTTCTCCTACGAGCAGTACTTC.

The genes are TRBV9 and TRBJ2-7; D may be TRBD2 (5 bases). CDR1 is SGDLS, CDR2 YYNGEE, per germline. The CDR3 is 15 residues long. Trimming stripped 0 bases from V and 3 bases from J, with 13 bases between. CDR3 nucleotides: TGTGCCAGCAGCGTAGGCTGGACTCCTATCTACGAGCAGTACTTC. Amino acids: CASSVGWTPIYEQYF. The whole variable domain, remainder taken from reference TRBV9 and TRBJ2-7, is DSGVTQTPKHLITATGQRVTLRCSPRSGDLSVYWYQQSLDQGLQFLIQYYNGEERAKGNILERFSAQQFPDLHSELNLSSLELGDSALYFCASSVGWTPIYEQYFGPGTRLTVT.

The gene calls are TRBV18 and TRBJ1-1; D gene ambiguous. The CDR3 totals 14 residues. V was trimmed by 2 bases and J by 3 bases, leaving 10 bases between them. CDR1 and CDR2 (germline): KGHSH, LQKENI. The CDR3 is CASSPRIPDTEAFF. Written as DNA, the CDR3 is TGTGCCAGCTCACCAAGGATCCCCGACACTGAAGCTTTCTTT.

This clone came up once. CDR3 in DNA: TGCGCCAGCAGCTTGAAGGGCCCCAACCTCGAAAAACTGTTTTTT. It encodes CASSLKGPNLEKLFF. This chain links TRBV5-1 with TRBJ1-4; D unclear. The CDR3 runs 15 residues. Germline values: CDR1 SGHRS, CDR2 YFSETQ. Trimming pared 1 base from V and 8 bases from J, leaving 15 bases between.

The V gene is TRBV7-7, the J gene TRBJ2-2; 11 nucleotides agree with TRBD1. Germline loops: CDR1 SSHAT, CDR2 FNYEAQ (reference sequence). CDR3 length equals 15 residues. V gave up 5 bases and J gave up 4 bases; unmatched junction bases: 3. The DNA of the CDR3 is TGTGCCAGCAGCCCGGGACAGGGGGGCACCGGGGAGCTGTTTTTT. This encodes CASSPGQGGTGELFF.

The chain employs TRBV18 and TRBJ2-3, with D maybe TRBD2 (5 bases). Trimming removed 3 bases at V and 6 bases at J, with 22 bases between. The germline CDR1 and CDR2 sequences are KGHSH and LQKENI. The CDR3 has 17 amino acids. CDR3 loop: CASSPVSGKLSGDTQYF. CDR3 nucleotide sequence: TGTGCCAGCTCACCGGTTTCGGGCAAACTTTCGGGGGATACGCAGTATTTT.

The rearrangement uses TRBV5-1 and TRBJ2-3; D call uncertain. The CDR3 is made up of 15 amino acids. Trimming removed 2 bases from V and 2 bases from J, with 12 bases in between. CDR1 and CDR2 from the germline V gene are SGHRS and YFSETQ. CDR3 protein: CASSFKGMPTDTQYF. The CDR3, as DNA: TGCGCCAGCAGCTTTAAAGGGATGCCCACAGATACGCAGTATTTT.